This T cell receptor beta chain was profiled in a study of shared clonotypes between healthy human individuals. Study-level points and caveats: Limited genetic and exposure-history diversity came from having few donors.

The unsorted samples took approximately 98 million PBMCs to get genomic DNA. The repertoire was sequenced with immunoSEQ multiplex PCR; TCRdb's copy has only in-frame clones and lacks some. The repertoire includes some 530,000 clones, approximately 78% of them detected once, and around 12% sits in the top ten. The CDR3 has 15 residues. Germline V lookup: CDR1 SGHRS, CDR2 YFSETQ. Trimming removed 0 bases from V and 3 bases from J, with 13 bases in between. Worth noting for this clone: The antigen is unknown.

The sample was PBMCs. The sequence came from a woman aged 35 to 49 in good health. Some clones in this sample may be carry-over from other donors' samples. V is TRBV5-1 and J is TRBJ2-7; the D gene is possibly TRBD2 (6 bases). The CDR3 loop is CASSLDPGSFYEQYF. The CDR3 region has the DNA TGCGCCAGCAGCTTGGACCCCGGGAGTTTCTACGAGCAGTACTTC.